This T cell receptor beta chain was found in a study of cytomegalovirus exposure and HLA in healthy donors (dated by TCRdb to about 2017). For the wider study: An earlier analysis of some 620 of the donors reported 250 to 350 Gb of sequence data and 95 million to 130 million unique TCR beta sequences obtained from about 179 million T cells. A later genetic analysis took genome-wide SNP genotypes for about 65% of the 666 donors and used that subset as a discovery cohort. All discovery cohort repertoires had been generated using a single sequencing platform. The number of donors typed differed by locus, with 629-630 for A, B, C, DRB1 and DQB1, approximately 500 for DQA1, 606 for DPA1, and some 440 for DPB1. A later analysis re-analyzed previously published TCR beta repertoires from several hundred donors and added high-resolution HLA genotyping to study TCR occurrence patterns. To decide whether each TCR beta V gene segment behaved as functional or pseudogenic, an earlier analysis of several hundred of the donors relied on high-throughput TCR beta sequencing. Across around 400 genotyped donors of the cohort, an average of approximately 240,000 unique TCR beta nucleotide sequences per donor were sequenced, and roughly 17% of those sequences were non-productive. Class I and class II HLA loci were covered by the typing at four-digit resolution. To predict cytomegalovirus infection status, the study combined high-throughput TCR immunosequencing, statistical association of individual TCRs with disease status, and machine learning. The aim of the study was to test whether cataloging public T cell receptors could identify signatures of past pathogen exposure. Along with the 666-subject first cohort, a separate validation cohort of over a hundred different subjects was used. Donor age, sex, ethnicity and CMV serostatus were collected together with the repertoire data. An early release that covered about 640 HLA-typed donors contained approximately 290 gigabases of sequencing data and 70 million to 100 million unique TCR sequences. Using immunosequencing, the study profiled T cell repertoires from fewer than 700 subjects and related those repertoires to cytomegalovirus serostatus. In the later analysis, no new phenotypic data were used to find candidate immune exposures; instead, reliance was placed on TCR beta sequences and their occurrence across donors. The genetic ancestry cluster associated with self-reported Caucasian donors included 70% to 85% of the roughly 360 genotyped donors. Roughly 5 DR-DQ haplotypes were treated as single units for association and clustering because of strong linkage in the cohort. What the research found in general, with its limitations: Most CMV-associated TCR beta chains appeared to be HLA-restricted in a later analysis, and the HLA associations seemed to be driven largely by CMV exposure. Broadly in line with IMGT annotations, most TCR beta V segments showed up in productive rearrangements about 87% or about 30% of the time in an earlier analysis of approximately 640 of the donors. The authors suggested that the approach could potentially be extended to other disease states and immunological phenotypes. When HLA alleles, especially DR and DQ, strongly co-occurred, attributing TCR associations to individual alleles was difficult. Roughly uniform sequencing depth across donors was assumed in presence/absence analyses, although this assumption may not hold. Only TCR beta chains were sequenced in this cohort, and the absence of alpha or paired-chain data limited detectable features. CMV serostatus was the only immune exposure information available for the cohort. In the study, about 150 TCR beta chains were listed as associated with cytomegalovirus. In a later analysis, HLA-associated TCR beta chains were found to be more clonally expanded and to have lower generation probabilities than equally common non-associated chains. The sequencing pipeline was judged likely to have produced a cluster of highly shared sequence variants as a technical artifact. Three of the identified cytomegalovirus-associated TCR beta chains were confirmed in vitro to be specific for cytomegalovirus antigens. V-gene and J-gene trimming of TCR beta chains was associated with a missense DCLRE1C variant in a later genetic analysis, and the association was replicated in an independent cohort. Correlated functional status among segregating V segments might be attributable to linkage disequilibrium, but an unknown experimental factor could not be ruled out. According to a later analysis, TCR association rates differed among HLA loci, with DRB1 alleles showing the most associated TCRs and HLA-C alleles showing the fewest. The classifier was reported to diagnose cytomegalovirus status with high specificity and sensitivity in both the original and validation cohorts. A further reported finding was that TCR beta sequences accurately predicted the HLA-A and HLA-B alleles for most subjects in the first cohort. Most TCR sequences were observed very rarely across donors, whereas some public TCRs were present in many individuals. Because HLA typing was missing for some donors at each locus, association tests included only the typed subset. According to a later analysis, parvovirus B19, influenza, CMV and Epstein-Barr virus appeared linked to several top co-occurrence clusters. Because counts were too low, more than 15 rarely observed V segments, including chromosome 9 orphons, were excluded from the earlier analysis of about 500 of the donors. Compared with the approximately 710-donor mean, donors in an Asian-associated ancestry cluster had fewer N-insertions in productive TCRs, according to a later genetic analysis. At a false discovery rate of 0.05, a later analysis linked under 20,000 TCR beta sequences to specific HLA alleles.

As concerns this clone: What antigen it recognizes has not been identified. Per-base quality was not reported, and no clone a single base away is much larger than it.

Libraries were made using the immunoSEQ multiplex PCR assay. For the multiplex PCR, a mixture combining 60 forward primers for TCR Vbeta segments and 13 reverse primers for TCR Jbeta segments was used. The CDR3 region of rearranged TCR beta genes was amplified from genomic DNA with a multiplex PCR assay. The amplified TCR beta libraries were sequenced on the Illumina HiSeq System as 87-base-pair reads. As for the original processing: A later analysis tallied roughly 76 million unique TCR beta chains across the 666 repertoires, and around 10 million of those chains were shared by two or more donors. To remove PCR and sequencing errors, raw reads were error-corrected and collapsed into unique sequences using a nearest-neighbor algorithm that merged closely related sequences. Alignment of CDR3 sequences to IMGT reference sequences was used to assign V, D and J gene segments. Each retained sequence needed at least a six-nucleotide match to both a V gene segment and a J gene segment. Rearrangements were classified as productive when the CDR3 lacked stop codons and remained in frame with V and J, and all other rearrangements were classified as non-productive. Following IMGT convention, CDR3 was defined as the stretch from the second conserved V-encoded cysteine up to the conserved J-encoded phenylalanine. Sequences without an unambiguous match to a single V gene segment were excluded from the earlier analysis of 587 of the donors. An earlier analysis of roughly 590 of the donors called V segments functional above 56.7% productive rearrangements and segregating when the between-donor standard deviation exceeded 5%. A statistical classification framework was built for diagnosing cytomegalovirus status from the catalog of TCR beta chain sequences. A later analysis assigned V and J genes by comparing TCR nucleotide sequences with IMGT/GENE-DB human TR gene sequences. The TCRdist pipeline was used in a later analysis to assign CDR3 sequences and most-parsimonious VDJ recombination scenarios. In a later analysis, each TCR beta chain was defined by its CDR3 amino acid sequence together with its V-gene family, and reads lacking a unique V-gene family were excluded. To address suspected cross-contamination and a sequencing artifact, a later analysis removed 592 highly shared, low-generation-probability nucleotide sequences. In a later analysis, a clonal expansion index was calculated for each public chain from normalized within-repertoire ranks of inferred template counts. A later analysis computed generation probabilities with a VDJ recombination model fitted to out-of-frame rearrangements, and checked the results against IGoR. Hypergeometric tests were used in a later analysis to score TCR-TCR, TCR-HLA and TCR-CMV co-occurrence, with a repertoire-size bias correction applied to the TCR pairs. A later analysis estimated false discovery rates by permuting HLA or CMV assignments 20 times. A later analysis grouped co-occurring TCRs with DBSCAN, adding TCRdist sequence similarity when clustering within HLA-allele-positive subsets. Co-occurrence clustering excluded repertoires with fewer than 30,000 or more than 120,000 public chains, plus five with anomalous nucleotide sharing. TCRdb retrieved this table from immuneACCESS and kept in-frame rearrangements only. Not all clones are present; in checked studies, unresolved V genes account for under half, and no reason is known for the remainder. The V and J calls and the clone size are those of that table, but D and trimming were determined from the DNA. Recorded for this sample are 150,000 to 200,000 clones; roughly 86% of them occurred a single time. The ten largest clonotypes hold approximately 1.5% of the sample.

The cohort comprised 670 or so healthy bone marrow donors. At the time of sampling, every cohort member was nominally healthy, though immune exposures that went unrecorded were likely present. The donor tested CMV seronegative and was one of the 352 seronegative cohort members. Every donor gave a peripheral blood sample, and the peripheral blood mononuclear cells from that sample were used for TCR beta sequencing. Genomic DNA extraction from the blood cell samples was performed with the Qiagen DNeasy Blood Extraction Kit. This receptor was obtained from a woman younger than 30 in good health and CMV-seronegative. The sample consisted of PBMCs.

The CDR3 amino acid sequence is: CASSKDREGLDTEAFF. Here is the DNA: TGCGCCAGCAGCAAGGACAGGGAAGGATTGGACACTGAAGCTTTCTTT. This chain is built from TRBV5-1 and TRBJ1-1; a stretch of 8 junction bases matches TRBD1. In the germline V gene, CDR1 corresponds to SGHRS and CDR2 to YFSETQ. Ends trimmed: V by 4 bases, J by 3 bases; bases unmatched to a gene: 11. The CDR3 runs 16 amino acids, cysteine and phenylalanine included. Of all the DNA, just the CDR3 is kept, 48 bases in frame from base 1.